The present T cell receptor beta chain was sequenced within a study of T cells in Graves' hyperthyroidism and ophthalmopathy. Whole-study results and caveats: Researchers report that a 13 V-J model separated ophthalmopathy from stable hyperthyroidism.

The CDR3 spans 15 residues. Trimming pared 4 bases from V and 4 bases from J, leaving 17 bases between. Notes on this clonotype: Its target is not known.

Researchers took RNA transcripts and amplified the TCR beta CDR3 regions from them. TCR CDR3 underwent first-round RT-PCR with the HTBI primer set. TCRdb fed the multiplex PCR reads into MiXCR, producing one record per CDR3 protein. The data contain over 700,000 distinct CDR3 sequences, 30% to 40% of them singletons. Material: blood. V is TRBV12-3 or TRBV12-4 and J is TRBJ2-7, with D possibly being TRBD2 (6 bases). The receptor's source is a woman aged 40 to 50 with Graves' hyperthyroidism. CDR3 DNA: TGTGCCAGCAGTTCAGCCGGGACTCAAGTTTACGAGCAGTACTTC. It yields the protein CASSSAGTQVYEQYF.